Only a few counts were recorded for the clone carrying this T cell receptor (beta chain). What it binds is unknown. TCRdb ran MiXCR on the RT-PCR reads and lists one entry per CDR3 protein. Among around 760,000 distinct CDR3 sequences, about 14% were seen once, and the ten largest hold roughly 6.4%. The data derive from a study of response to subunit inactivated influenza vaccine. Study-level findings and limits: Each seasonal flu vaccination may recruit only limited new T cells, authors suggested.

This receptor was obtained from a man between 50 and 59 years old who received an inactivated influenza vaccine. The specimen was PBMCs from blood, collected approximately 15 days before vaccination.

For the CDR3, the DNA is TGTGCCAGCAGTTACTCGACTAAGAGCTCCTACGAGCAGTACTTC. Protein sequence: CASSYSTKSSYEQYF. The chain is built from TRBV6-2 or TRBV6-3 and TRBJ2-7; the D gene is possibly TRBD2 (5 bases). V lost 0 bases and J 0 bases, leaving 9 bases between the germline ends. This CDR3 has 15 amino acids. Per germline, CDR1 MNHEY and CDR2 SVGEGT.